This TCR beta chain was captured in a study of PD-1 blockade in mismatch repair-deficient tumors. Study-level background: Patients had 11 to 13 mismatch repair-deficient cancer types and were previously treated and progressing.

Points from the study as a whole: Tumor-resident clones, often absent from pretreatment blood, expanded after pembrolizumab and then contracted.

As regards this clone: No antigen is known for it.

CDR3 size: 16 residues. V was clipped by 4 bases and J by 4 bases; unmatched bases: 12. Germline CDR1 reads SQVTM; CDR2 reads ANQGSEA. Assay: immunoSEQ multiplex PCR; the TCRdb copy retains only in-frame clones and omits some. The repertoire includes around 16,000 clones, around 82% of them detected once, and almost 3.5% sits in the top ten. Three pembrolizumab responders had their TCRs sequenced. The rearrangement links TRBV29-1 to TRBJ2-5; TRBD1 aligns across 10 bases. The source was PBMCs, collected 4 weeks after starting pembrolizumab. This TCR came from an adult with mismatch repair-deficient cancer. The CDR3 protein is CSVGGPGQGESETQYF. The CDR3 region has the DNA TGCAGCGTTGGAGGGCCCGGACAGGGGGAGTCAGAGACCCAGTACTTC.